A single TCR beta chain is shown here with its context. As handled by the study authors: For nucleated cells, counts were estimated from reference gene primer amplification. Using immunoSEQ multiplex PCR, the repertoire was profiled, and TCRdb retains in-frame clones only, with some absent. For V, J and clone size, that table is used; D and trimming come from the DNA. The repertoire holds under 95,000 clones, with around 80% as singletons. This specimen comes from a study of blood T cell repertoires in COVID-19. Study background: Both acute and convalescent COVID-19 samples were obtained from the United States, Italy and Spain. Sources were T cells, B-cell-depleted T cells, or PBMCs; the material itself was cDNA or gDNA.

The germline V gene encodes CDR1 SGHAT and CDR2 FQNNGV. The V end lost 4 bases, the J end lost 6 bases, and 7 bases lay between the germline ends. This CDR3 is 12 amino acids long. The TCR originated in a man in his fifties or sixties with active or convalescent COVID-19. The material sequenced was peripheral blood. The V call is TRBV11-2, the J call TRBJ2-1, with a weak D call TRBD2 (5 bases). This CDR3 reads CASSSGGNEQFF. CDR3 in DNA: TGTGCCAGCAGCTCCGGAGGCAATGAGCAGTTCTTC.